A single sample gave rise to the 26 T cell receptor beta chains below, sequenced in a study of shared clonotypes between healthy human individuals. TCRdb keeps only in-frame clones here, not all; method: immunoSEQ multiplex PCR. In the table there are roughly 480,000 clones, roughly 78% of which are singletons. Sequenced material: PBMCs. The receptors were gathered from a middle-aged woman in good health. Some clones in this sample may be carry-over from other donors' samples.

The chain links TRBV12-5 to TRBJ2-3, with 10 bases fitting TRBD2. V shed 1 base and J 3 bases; nucleotides not matched to a gene: 4. The CDR3 runs to 16 residues. The germline CDR1 and CDR2 sequences are LGHNT and FRNRAP. The CDR3 nucleotides read TGTGCTAGTGGTTTGGGAGCTAGCGGGAGTACAGATACGCAGTATTTT. The encoded protein is CASGLGASGSTDTQYF.

CDR3: CASSKASDTQYF. The CDR3 coding sequence is TGTGCCAGCAGCAAAGCATCAGATACGCAGTATTTT. V and J are TRBV9 and TRBJ2-3; D uncertain. CDR1 SGDLS and CDR2 YYNGEE come from the germline V gene. The CDR3 covers 12 residues. V was clipped by 4 bases and J by 4 bases, with 7 bases between them.

In its sample, this clone was seen once. V usage is TRBV5-1 and J usage is TRBJ2-3; the D gene is possibly TRBD1 (6 bases). The CDR3 totals 16 residues. The V and J ends lost 0 bases and 3 bases respectively, with 14 bases between them. Per the germline V gene, CDR1 is SGHRS and CDR2 is YFSETQ. The CDR3 sequence: CASSLDPGASTDTQYF. The CDR3 region has the DNA TGCGCCAGCAGCTTGGACCCAGGGGCGTCGACAGATACGCAGTATTTT.

This clone has more than one count but fewer than ten. The chain is built from TRBV5-1 and TRBJ1-1; tentative D call: TRBD1 (5 bases). With 3 bases removed from V and 5 bases from J, the gap between germline ends came to 11 bases. Germline lookup yields CDR1 SGHRS and CDR2 YFSETQ. The CDR3 totals 13 residues. This chain's CDR3 is CASSSGVGTEAFF. DNA for the CDR3: TGCGCCAGCAGCTCGGGGGTTGGGACTGAAGCTTTCTTT. Full variable domain (outside the CDR3, taken from reference TRBV5-1 and TRBJ1-1): KAGVTQTPRYLIKTRGQQVTLSCSPISGHRSVSWYQQTPGQGLQFLFEYFSETQRNKGNFPGRFSGRQFSNSRSEMNVSTLELGDSALYLCASSSGVGTEAFFGQGTRLTVV.

The V call is TRBV7-9, the J call TRBJ2-7; 10 bases are shared with TRBD2. Germline lookup yields CDR1 SEHNR and CDR2 FQNEAQ (reference sequence). Trimming cost V 5 bases and J 4 bases; bases outside gene matches: 5. This CDR3 is built from 14 residues. In DNA, the CDR3 is TGTGCCAGCAGCCCAGGACTAGCGGAATACGAGCAGTACTTC. Residues: CASSPGLAEYEQYF.

The V gene is TRBV18, the J gene TRBJ2-7; TRBD2 matches at 7 bases. The CDR3 length is 16 residues. The V gene end was trimmed by 1 base and the J gene end by 0 bases; junction bases not matched to a gene: 6. Germline V gene lookup returns CDR1 KGHSH and CDR2 LQKENI. The CDR3 DNA reads TGTGCCAGCTCACCACGGCTGGGGGGGAGCTCCTACGAGCAGTACTTC. Translation: CASSPRLGGSSYEQYF. The full variable domain, its missing parts supplied by reference TRBV18 and TRBJ2-7, is NAGVMQNPRHLVRRRGQEARLRCSPMKGHSHVYWYRQLPEEGLKFMVYLQKENIIDESGMPKERFSAEFPKEGPSILRIQQVVRGDSAAYFCASSPRLGGSSYEQYFGPGTRLTVT.

This clone has only a few counts. The V gene is TRBV6-5, the J gene TRBJ2-3; a possible D gene is TRBD2 (6 bases). The CDR3 runs 14 residues. CDR1 is MNHEY, CDR2 SVGAGI, per germline. The V gene lost 4 bases and the J gene lost 4 bases, with 12 bases spanning the gap. The CDR3 reads CASSFLTGADTQYF. The CDR3 DNA sequence: TGTGCCAGCAGTTTTCTAACGGGAGCAGATACGCAGTATTTT.

The chain carries TRBV9 and TRBJ1-3; unclear D gene. V shed 0 bases and J shed 0 bases, with 16 bases lying between them. This CDR3 region has 18 residues. Germline V CDR1 and CDR2: SGDLS, YYNGEE. CDR3 sequence: CASSVVPAEGLSGNTIYF. CDR3 in DNA: TGTGCCAGCAGCGTAGTCCCAGCGGAGGGCCTCTCTGGAAACACCATATATTTT.

This clone showed up just a few times. The chain links TRBV30 to TRBJ1-5; 7 bases agree with TRBD1. Germline V gives CDR1 GTSNPN, CDR2 SVGIG (reference sequence). This CDR3 has 14 amino acids. V trimming: 6 bases; J trimming: 5 bases; junction bases outside the gene matches: 10. The CDR3 region is CACSQGLGDQPQHF. DNA of the CDR3: TGTGCCTGCTCACAGGGGCTTGGGGATCAGCCCCAGCATTTT.

The chain employs TRBV7-9 and TRBJ2-2; either TRBD1 or TRBD2 may fit D (6 bases each). Germline values: CDR1 SEHNR, CDR2 FQNEAQ (reference sequence). CDR3 length: 15 residues. Deletions cut 7 bases from V and 3 bases from J, with 15 bases between. DNA of the CDR3: TGTGCCAGCACCTGGAGGGCAGGGGACACCGGGGAGCTGTTTTTT. It yields the protein CASTWRAGDTGELFF. Full variable domain (missing parts from reference TRBV7-9 and TRBJ2-2): DTGVSQNPRHKITKRGQNVTFRCDPISEHNRLYWYRQTLGQGPEFLTYFQNEAQLEKSRLLSDRFSAERPKGSFSTLEIQRTEQGDSAMYLCASTWRAGDTGELFFGEGSRLTVL.

This clone occurred a few times. This chain links TRBV28 with TRBJ1-4, with D unresolved. V was cut by 3 bases and J by 0 bases, with 11 bases left in between. The CDR3 covers 16 residues. CDR1 is MDHEN and CDR2 is SYDVKM in the germline V gene. The CDR3 sequence: CASSLFGISTNEKLFF. CDR3 nucleotides: TGTGCCAGCAGTTTGTTTGGAATTTCAACTAATGAAAAACTGTTTTTT. Variable domain in full (rest from reference TRBV28 and TRBJ1-4): DVKVTQSSRYLVKRTGEKVFLECVQDMDHENMFWYRQDPGLGLRLIYFSYDVKMKEKGDIPEGYSVSREKKERFSLILESASTNQTSMYLCASSLFGISTNEKLFFGSGTQLSVL.

The J gene is TRBJ2-2, the V gene TRBV6-6; no reliable D call. In germline, CDR1 is MNHNY, CDR2 SVGAGI (reference sequence). CDR3 size: 11 residues. Trimming shortened V by 7 bases and J by 8 bases, and 8 bases separated the two germline ends. This chain's CDR3 is CASTPWGELFF. CDR3 DNA: TGTGCCAGCACCCCTTGGGGGGAGCTGTTTTTT.

The chain carries TRBV18 and TRBJ1-3, with D unresolved. Per the germline V gene, CDR1 is KGHSH and CDR2 is LQKENI. V was cut by 3 bases and J by 2 bases, with 17 bases left in between. This CDR3 comprises 17 residues. CDR3 nucleotides: TGTGCCAGCTCACCCAATTCTCCGGCAAACACTGGAAACACCATATATTTT. This encodes CASSPNSPANTGNTIYF.

This clone was counted between two and nine times. The V call is TRBV7-8, the J call TRBJ2-1; a possible D gene is TRBD2 (5 bases). This CDR3 is 12 amino acids long. Germline CDR1 is SGHVS and CDR2 is FQNEAQ. Trimming removed 4 bases at V and 8 bases at J, with 9 bases between. In DNA form, the CDR3 reads TGTGCCAGCAGCTCCGCGGAGGATGAGCAGTTCTTC. It specifies CASSSAEDEQFF. Full variable domain (missing parts from reference TRBV7-8 and TRBJ2-1): GAGVSQSPRYKVAKRGQDVALRCDPISGHVSLFWYQQALGQGPEFLTYFQNEAQLDKSGLPSDRFFAERPEGSVSTLKIQRTQQEDSAVYLCASSSAEDEQFFGPGTRLTVL.

The chain recombines TRBV9 with TRBJ2-7, with 9 positions matching TRBD2. The V gene end was trimmed by 3 bases and the J gene end by 3 bases; junction bases not matched to a gene: 4. The CDR3 totals 14 residues. Per the germline V gene, CDR1 is SGDLS and CDR2 is YYNGEE. The CDR3 reads CASSAGTSSYEQYF. The CDR3 DNA reads TGTGCCAGCAGCGCCGGGACTAGCAGCTACGAGCAGTACTTC.

The V call is TRBV5-1, the J call TRBJ2-1, with TRBD1 identical over 11 bases. Trimming cost V 9 bases and J 6 bases; bases outside gene matches: 8. This CDR3 is built from 14 residues. Germline V gene lookup returns CDR1 SGHRS and CDR2 YFSETQ. CDR3 DNA: TGCGCCACCTCGGCGGGGACAGGGGGCAATGAGCAGTTCTTC. Residues: CATSAGTGGNEQFF.

The table lists this clone with a few counts. The chain links TRBV29-1 to TRBJ2-3; 7 bases align to TRBD1. Germline CDR1 reads SQVTM; CDR2 reads ANQGSEA. V lost 5 bases to trimming and J lost 2 bases; unmatched junction nucleotides: 7. This CDR3 spans 14 amino acids. The CDR3, as DNA: TGCAGCGTTCTGGGACAGCTCAACACAGATACGCAGTATTTT. As protein: CSVLGQLNTDTQYF.

This CDR3 is CASSIGGADTQYF. The CDR3 DNA follows: TGTGCCAGCAGTATCGGGGGGGCAGATACGCAGTATTTT. The chain uses TRBV27 and TRBJ2-3; 8 nucleotides align to TRBD2. Germline lookup yields CDR1 MNHEY and CDR2 SMNVEV (reference sequence). The CDR3 consists of 13 residues. V lost 5 bases to trimming and J lost 4 bases; unmatched junction nucleotides: 2.

This clone was observed a single time. The junction does not match germline at one end; this may be a read error. The CDR3: CASSLSSGRVEGEPFF. CDR3 nucleotide sequence: TGTGCCAGCAGCTTATCGAGCGGGAGGGTCGAGGGGGAGCCGTTTTTT. This chain uses TRBV11-2 with TRBJ2-2; 10 bases line up with TRBD2. The CDR3 runs to 16 residues. The germline V gene has CDR1 SGHAT and CDR2 FQNNGV. The variable domain in full, with the rest retrieved from reference TRBV11-2 and TRBJ2-2, is EAGVAQSPRYKIIEKRQSVAFWCNPISGHATLYWYQQILGQGPKLLIQFQNNGVVDDSQLPKDRFSAERLKGVDSTLKIQPAKLEDSAVYLCASSLSSGRVEGEPFFGEGSRLTVL.

The sample holds many counts of this clone. The chain couples TRBV4-3 to TRBJ1-4; 7 bases agree with TRBD1. With 4 bases clipped from V and 2 bases from J, the junction kept 7 bases outside the gene matches. Germline CDR1 reads LGHNA; CDR2 reads YSLEER. CDR3 size: 16 residues. The CDR3 DNA follows: TGCGCCAGCAGCCCTGACAGGGTAGGGACTAATGAAAAACTGTTTTTT. Residues: CASSPDRVGTNEKLFF.

V is TRBV29-1 and J is TRBJ2-5; possibly TRBD1 for D (7 bases). The J call may be faulty, since TRBJ2-7 better matches the DNA end. The CDR3 length is 13 residues. The germline CDR1 and CDR2 sequences are SQVTM and ANQGSEA. The CDR3 nucleotides read TGCAGCGTTGGCCGACAGGGACTCTACGAGCAGTACTTC. This gives the protein CSVGRQGLYEQYF.

The rearrangement uses TRBV7-8 and TRBJ1-1; D gene uncertain. Germline V gene data show CDR1 as SGHVS and CDR2 as FQNEAQ. This CDR3 contains 16 residues. The V end lost 5 bases, the J end lost 1 base, and 17 bases lay between the germline ends. CDR3 nucleotides: TGTGCCAGCAGCCAGAGACGGTTTTTGGCGAACACTGAAGCTTTCTTT. This translates into CASSQRRFLANTEAFF.

This clone was observed a single time. V is TRBV11-3 and J is TRBJ2-1, with 12 nucleotides matching TRBD2. The J segment lost 5 bases and the V segment lost 0 bases, leaving 2 bases of the junction unmatched. Germline V gene sequence: CDR1 SGHNT, CDR2 YENEEA. The CDR3 contains 16 residues. The CDR3 is CASSLDGLAGNNEQFF. Written as DNA, the CDR3 is TGTGCCAGCAGCTTAGACGGACTAGCGGGGAACAATGAGCAGTTCTTC.

The chain is built from TRBV9 and TRBJ2-5; D is possibly TRBD2 (6 bases). CDR3 length: 16 residues. V was trimmed by 3 bases and J by 5 bases, leaving 20 bases between them. In germline, CDR1 is SGDLS, CDR2 YYNGEE. The CDR3 DNA follows: TGTGCCAGCAGCGACGGTTATGGCGGGATGTGGGAGACCCAGTACTTC. Protein: CASSDGYGGMWETQYF.

The chain combines TRBV30 with TRBJ2-1, with 7 positions matching TRBD2. Trimming removed 0 bases from V and 3 bases from J; junction bases left unmatched: 8. The CDR3 is 16 residues long. Germline CDR1 is GTSNPN and CDR2 is SVGIG (reference sequence). CDR3: CAWSVGSSGFYNEQFF. The CDR3 DNA reads as TGTGCCTGGAGTGTAGGGTCTAGCGGTTTCTACAATGAGCAGTTCTTC.

V and J are TRBV10-2 and TRBJ2-7; tentatively, D is TRBD2 (5 bases). This CDR3 spans 14 amino acids. CDR1 WSHSY and CDR2 SAAADI come from the germline V gene. V lost 7 bases and J lost 0, with 13 bases in between. CDR3 DNA: TGCGCCAGCACCACAAGGCGGGCCTCCTACGAGCAGTACTTC. The encoded protein is CASTTRRASYEQYF.